This T cell receptor (beta chain) was recorded in a study of response to subunit inactivated influenza vaccine. Study results and limitations: It was the authors' suggestion that each seasonal influenza vaccination recruits few new T cells.

TCRdb redid the calling of the RT-PCR reads with MiXCR, one entry per CDR3 protein. Of 600,000 to 850,000 distinct CDR3 sequences in the sample, 14% are singletons; the top ten hold approximately 7.6%. As for this clonotype: Its target is not known.

The TCR was taken from a man aged 45-65 years who received an inactivated influenza vaccine. Material: PBMCs from blood, obtained approximately 15 days before vaccination.

DNA for the CDR3: TGCAGTGCTAGCCCCGCGACAGGGAAGAGTCAGCCCCAGCATTTT. The encoded protein is CSASPATGKSQPQHF. The chain is built from TRBV20-1 and TRBJ1-5; 7 positions agree with TRBD1. J gave up 6 bases and V 3 bases, and 11 bases lay outside the gene matches. The CDR3 extends over 15 amino acids. Per the germline V gene, CDR1 is DFQATT and CDR2 is SNEGSKA (reference sequence).